Shown below are 12 T cell receptor beta chains from a single sample sequenced in a study of spatial heterogeneity in lung cancer (dated by TCRdb to between 2018 and 2021). The sample's time point label, in plain terms: sample taken at primary tumor resection. Whole RNA extracted from tumor and nontumor lung tissue, or from cryopreserved PBMC samples, was used for TCR sequencing without cell sorting. The method was 5' RACE. Sequencing took place on a NextSeq 500. TCRdb reran the public reads through fastp at Q25 and MiXCR, keeping productive beta chains. CDR3 protein duplicates are merged, each entry listing the most common genes and DNA. The sample has roughly 49,000 distinct CDR3 sequences on record, around 6.7% of them singletons. Together, the top ten hold approximately 2.6% of the sample. Sequenced material: PBMCs, taken at surgery. The receptors stem from a female donor with early-stage non-small cell lung cancer.

In its sample, this clonotype was seen a few times. V is TRBV30 and J is TRBJ1-2, with D hard to call. Per germline, CDR1 GTSNPN and CDR2 SVGIG (reference sequence). Deletions cut 2 bases from V and 1 base from J, with 8 bases between. This CDR3 is built from 13 residues. Here the CDR3 DNA reads TGTGCCTGGAGTTTGGGGATTAACTATGGCTACACCTTC. This sequence encodes CAWSLGINYGYTF. The full variable domain, completed using reference TRBV30 and TRBJ1-2, is SQTIHQWPATLVQPVGSPLSLECTVEGTSNPNLYWYRQAAGRGLQLLFYSVGIGQISSEVPQNLSASRPQDRQFILSSKKLLLSDSGFYLCAWSLGINYGYTFGSGTRLTVV.

The V and J genes are TRBV6-1 and TRBJ2-5; TRBD2 might be the D (6 bases). Germline values: CDR1 MNHNS, CDR2 SASEGT. The CDR3 consists of 16 residues. Deletions cut 4 bases from V and 3 bases from J, with 18 bases between. The CDR3 loop reads CASSAIWRGSKETQYF. The CDR3 coding sequence is TGTGCCAGCAGTGCTATCTGGAGGGGCTCTAAAGAGACCCAGTACTTC.

The chain combines TRBV4-1 with TRBJ2-7; a possible D gene is TRBD2 (7 bases). The germline gives CDR1 MGHRA, CDR2 YSYEKL. V was cut by 1 base and J by 0 bases, with 13 bases left in between. This CDR3 spans 16 amino acids. CDR3: CASSQAGAGVSYEQYF. The CDR3 bases are TGCGCCAGCAGCCAAGCAGGGGCGGGGGTCTCCTACGAGCAGTACTTC.

The CDR3 is CSARASGDTQYF. As DNA, the CDR3 is TGCAGTGCTAGAGCCTCGGGAGATACGCAGTATTTT. The rearrangement joins TRBV20-1 to TRBJ2-3; D not resolved. V was trimmed by 1 base and J by 5 bases, leaving 7 bases between them. The CDR3 spans 12 residues. Per germline, CDR1 DFQATT and CDR2 SNEGSKA (reference sequence).

The sample holds many counts of this clonotype. The chain combines TRBV29-1 with TRBJ1-5; D is unresolved. Germline values: CDR1 SQVTM, CDR2 ANQGSEA. This CDR3 region has 12 residues. Trimming left V 5 bases short and J 11 bases short, with 16 bases between. CDR3 nucleotides: TGCAGCGTTTCCGACGGAGCCCCGACCCAGCATTTT. The encoded protein is CSVSDGAPTQHF.

This clonotype showed up many times. The rearrangement links TRBV29-1 to TRBJ2-2; 8 bases agree with TRBD1. Germline-derived CDR1 and CDR2 are SQVTM and ANQGSEA. The CDR3 contains 14 residues. Trimming took 7 bases from V and 0 from J; bases not matched to a gene: 4. The CDR3 DNA is TGCAGCGCCCGGACAGGGTCGAACACCGGGGAGCTGTTTTTT. This encodes CSARTGSNTGELFF.

The rearrangement uses TRBV4-1 and TRBJ2-1; D perhaps matches TRBD1 (5 bases). From germline, CDR1 is MGHRA and CDR2 YSYEKL. The CDR3 extends over 17 amino acids. V was cut by 0 bases and J by 8 bases, with 20 bases left in between. CDR3 protein: CASSQDQWQGTSYEQFF. The CDR3 coding sequence is TGCGCCAGCAGCCAAGATCAGTGGCAGGGTACGAGTTATGAGCAGTTCTTC.

This clonotype came up a few times. One junction end does not reproduce the germline sequence, and a read error may be involved. The chain is built from TRBV29-1 and TRBJ2-3, with TRBD2 matching over 8 bases. The CDR3 spans 14 residues. Germline V gene sequence: CDR1 SQVTM, CDR2 ANQGSEA. The CDR3 sequence: CSVVRSGGTDTRYF. In DNA form, the CDR3 reads TGCAGCGTTGTCCGCAGCGGGGGCACAGATACGCGGTATTTT.

This clonotype was seen a handful of times. The chain combines TRBV7-2 with TRBJ2-5; 7 nucleotides match TRBD1. The length of the CDR3 is 14 residues. Trimming took 4 bases from V and 7 from J; bases not matched to a gene: 9. Germline CDR1 is SGHTA and CDR2 is FQGNSA. The CDR3 coding sequence is TGTGCCAGCAGCTCGGGACAGCGGATGTGGACCCAGTACTTC. This codes for CASSSGQRMWTQYF.

In its sample, this clonotype was seen many times. V usage is TRBV7-8 and J usage is TRBJ2-1; TRBD2 matches 9 bases. Germline V gene lookup returns CDR1 SGHVS and CDR2 FQNEAQ. V was clipped by 2 bases and J by 6 bases; unmatched bases: 5. The length of the CDR3 is 15 residues. The CDR3 sequence is CASSLSGGLFNEQFF. CDR3 in DNA: TGTGCCAGCAGCTTAAGCGGGGGGCTCTTCAATGAGCAGTTCTTC.

This clonotype was observed many times. The genes are TRBV5-4 and TRBJ2-7; D might be TRBD2 (5 bases). The CDR3 contains 14 residues. The V and J ends lost 0 bases and 2 bases respectively, with 9 bases between them. Looked up from germline, CDR1 is SGHNT and CDR2 is YYREEE (reference sequence). CDR3 nucleotides: TGTGCCAGCAGCTTGGATGAGGGCCCCTACGAGCAGTACTTC. This sequence encodes CASSLDEGPYEQYF.

This clonotype was detected a few times. The chain carries TRBV4-1 and TRBJ2-1; D ambiguous. Deletions cut 0 bases from V and 0 bases from J, with 6 bases between. Germline V CDR1 and CDR2: MGHRA, YSYEKL. The CDR3 is made up of 15 amino acids. In DNA form, the CDR3 reads TGCGCCAGCAGCCAAGATCCCGTCTCCTACAATGAGCAGTTCTTC. This sequence encodes CASSQDPVSYNEQFF.